What follows are 31 T cell receptor beta chains derived from one specimen sequenced in a study of blood T cell repertoires in COVID-19. TCRdb's table, derived via immunoSEQ multiplex PCR, lists solely in-frame clones and lacks some. Of approximately 260,000 clones in the sample, about 86% were seen once. The specimen sequenced was PBMCs or T cells enriched from blood (not recorded which). These receptors all stem from a man younger than 40 with acute COVID-19.

The rearrangement uses TRBV19 and TRBJ2-2; TRBD2 is a possible D gene (5 bases). The CDR3 sequence is 18 residues long. Trimming removed 0 bases from V and 3 bases from J, with 17 bases in between. CDR1 is LNHDA, CDR2 SQIVND, per germline (reference sequence). The CDR3 spells CASSIDPWRAADTGELFF. As DNA, the CDR3 is TGTGCCAGTAGTATAGATCCATGGCGGGCCGCCGACACCGGGGAGCTGTTTTTT.

Only one count was recorded for this clone. V usage is TRBV7-8 and J usage is TRBJ1-1; 8 nucleotides align to TRBD1. Trimming at V came to 5 bases and at J to 4 bases, leaving 9 bases not matched to a gene. This CDR3 comprises 15 residues. The V gene's germline CDR1 is SGHVS and CDR2 FQNEAQ. CDR3 bases: TGTGCCAGCAGCATCCACTCTACAGGGGGCACTGAAGCTTTCTTT. Translation gives CASSIHSTGGTEAFF.

V gene TRBV3-1 (or the pseudogene TRBV3-2) combines with J gene TRBJ1-5; 9 nucleotides match TRBD1. V shed 0 bases and J 0 bases; nucleotides not matched to a gene: 3. From germline, CDR1 is LGHDT and CDR2 YNNKEL (reference sequence). The CDR3 length is 17 residues. CDR3 nucleotide sequence: TGTGCCAGCAGCCAAGAAGGGACAGGGTATAGCAATCAGCCCCAGCATTTT. This translates into CASSQEGTGYSNQPQHF.

The table lists this clone with a count of one. The chain combines TRBV5-1 with TRBJ2-3, with D maybe TRBD1 (6 bases). This CDR3 region has 15 residues. Germline CDR1 and CDR2: SGHRS and YFSETQ. Trimming left V 0 bases short and J 3 bases short, with 11 bases between. The CDR3, as DNA: TGCGCCAGCAGCTTGGGTCAGGGGAATACAGATACGCAGTATTTT. It codes for CASSLGQGNTDTQYF.

V is TRBV5-6 and J is TRBJ1-5; 7 nucleotides line up with TRBD1. This CDR3 has 16 residues. Germline CDR1 reads SGHDT; CDR2 reads YYEEEE. V shed 4 bases and J 2 bases; nucleotides not matched to a gene: 9. The CDR3 coding sequence is TGTGCCAGCAGCGAAAACAGGGGCGCGGGCAATCAGCCCCAGCATTTT. Translating gives CASSENRGAGNQPQHF.

The CDR3 protein is CASRYGQATNEKLFF. DNA of the CDR3: TGTGCCAGCAGGTACGGACAGGCAACTAATGAAAAACTGTTTTTT. The genes are TRBV6-5 and TRBJ1-4; 7 nucleotides line up with TRBD1. Germline CDR1 is MNHEY and CDR2 is SVGAGI. The junction had 4 bases not matched to a gene; V was cut back by 6 bases and J by 0 bases. The CDR3 is 15 residues long.

V usage is TRBV28 and J usage is TRBJ2-5, with D tentatively TRBD1 (5 bases). Deletions cut 5 bases from V and 6 bases from J, with 13 bases between. The CDR3 runs to 13 residues. In germline, CDR1 is MDHEN, CDR2 SYDVKM. CDR3 DNA sequence: TGTGCCAGCAGTCCCCCAGGGATTAAGACCCAGTACTTC. It encodes CASSPPGIKTQYF.

J is TRBJ2-7 and V is TRBV19; 13 nucleotides line up with TRBD2. Germline V lookup: CDR1 LNHDA, CDR2 SQIVND (reference sequence). V dropped 5 bases and J dropped 1; count of bases not matched to a gene: 2. The CDR3 runs 15 residues. As DNA, the CDR3 is TGTGCCAGTAGTCCGGGACTAGCGGGGTCCTACGAGCAGTACGTC. Translating gives CASSPGLAGSYEQYV.

The chain recombines TRBV7-8 with TRBJ2-7; 9 bases match TRBD1. Unmatched junction bases numbered 4, after V lost 1 base and J lost 6 bases. Germline CDR1 and CDR2: SGHVS and FQNEAQ. The length of the CDR3 is 14 residues. The CDR3 is CASSLGYRGREQYV. The CDR3 DNA is TGTGCCAGCAGCTTAGGTTACAGGGGGCGCGAGCAGTACGTC.

The chain links TRBV7-2 to TRBJ2-7; D gene uncertain. The CDR3 is 14 residues long. V lost 1 base and J 1 base, leaving 8 bases between the germline ends. CDR1 and CDR2 (germline): SGHTA, FQGNSA. The CDR3 region has the DNA TGTGCCAGCAGCTTAGTGGAGTATTCCTACGAGCAGTACGTC. Residues: CASSLVEYSYEQYV.

The chain carries TRBV9 and TRBJ1-1; D may be TRBD1 (6 bases). This CDR3 spans 16 amino acids. V lost 3 bases and J lost 6, with 21 bases in between. Germline V gene data show CDR1 as SGDLS and CDR2 as YYNGEE. The CDR3 sequence is CASSEGPQQGGPEAFF. For the CDR3, the DNA is TGTGCCAGCAGCGAGGGGCCTCAACAGGGAGGGCCTGAAGCTTTCTTT.

The gene calls are TRBV10-3 and TRBJ2-3; TRBD1 agrees at 7 bases. There are 15 residues in the CDR3. The germline V gene has CDR1 ENHRY and CDR2 SYGVKD. J was trimmed by 0 bases and V by 4 bases; bases with no gene match: 4. DNA of the CDR3: TGTGCCATCAGTGGGGGGACAGAGAGCACAGATACGCAGTATTTT. This codes for CAISGGTESTDTQYF.

The chain combines TRBV28 with TRBJ1-2; 8 nucleotides align to TRBD1. This CDR3 contains 14 residues. The ends lost 6 bases at V and 5 bases at J; junction bases unmatched: 8. The germline gives CDR1 MDHEN, CDR2 SYDVKM. In DNA, the CDR3 is TGTGCCAGCAGGAAAACAGGGGGATCTTATGGCTACACCTTC. It encodes CASRKTGGSYGYTF.

This sequence joins TRBV7-8 and TRBJ2-7, with 12 positions matching TRBD1. Trimming at V came to 4 bases and at J to 6 bases, leaving 4 bases not matched to a gene. Germline V CDR1 and CDR2: SGHVS, FQNEAQ. The CDR3 covers 14 residues. The CDR3 sequence is CASSSGTGGVEQYV. The CDR3 DNA sequence: TGTGCCAGCAGCTCCGGGACAGGGGGCGTCGAGCAGTACGTC.

In nucleotides, the CDR3 is TGTGCCAGCAGCGGAAGTGACTATGAGCAGTTCTTC. This encodes CASSGSDYEQFF. The chain has TRBV3-1 (or the pseudogene TRBV3-2) and TRBJ2-1; no firm D call. Per the germline V gene, CDR1 is LGHDT and CDR2 is YNNKEL (reference sequence). The CDR3 loop spans 12 amino acids. V lost 5 bases and J 8 bases, leaving 10 bases between the germline ends.

The V and J genes are TRBV18 and TRBJ1-1; no firm D call. The CDR3 extends over 14 amino acids. V shed 3 bases and J shed 5 bases, with 13 bases lying between them. Germline assignment: CDR1 KGHSH and CDR2 LQKENI. The CDR3 here is CASSPGVRGTEAFF. Here the CDR3 DNA reads TGTGCCAGCTCACCTGGGGTTAGAGGGACTGAAGCTTTCTTT.

This chain links TRBV2 with TRBJ2-1; D not certain. The V gene's germline CDR1 is SNHLY and CDR2 FYNNEI. V lost 7 bases, J lost 7 bases, and 5 bases lay in between. This CDR3 contains 10 residues. The CDR3 nucleotides are TGTGCCAGCAATCAGAATGAGCAGTTCTTC. It yields the protein CASNQNEQFF.

This chain connects TRBV6-2 or TRBV6-3 to TRBJ2-5; the D is unclear. The CDR3 covers 14 residues. V was trimmed by 1 base and J by 1 base, leaving 7 bases between them. Germline CDR1 MNHEY, CDR2 SVGEGT. The CDR3: CASSYWASQETQYF. The CDR3 DNA reads TGTGCCAGCAGTTACTGGGCCAGCCAAGAGACCCAGTACTTC.

In regard to this clone: One end of the junction fails to match germline, which may point to a read error. The rearrangement links TRBV5-1 to TRBJ2-1; 7 bases are a match to TRBD2. The germline gives CDR1 SGHRS, CDR2 YFSETQ. The CDR3 runs to 15 residues. CDR3 in amino acids: CASQSGASSYNEQFF. Written as DNA, the CDR3 is TGTGCCAGCCAGAGCGGGGCGAGCTCCTACAATGAGCAGTTCTTC. Full variable domain (remainder filled in from reference TRBV5-1 and TRBJ2-1): KAGVTQTPRYLIKTRGQQVTLSCSPISGHRSVSWYQQTPGQGLQFLFEYFSETQRNKGNFPGRFSGRQFSNSRSEMNVSTLELGDSALYLCASQSGASSYNEQFFGPGTRLTVL.

The CDR3 DNA reads as TGTGCCAGCTCTCCGGACTGGTACGAGCAGTACGTC. This codes for CASSPDWYEQYV. The chain employs TRBV18 and TRBJ2-7; D is perhaps TRBD2 (5 bases). CDR1 KGHSH and CDR2 LQKENI come from the germline V gene. The CDR3 length is 12 residues. The V and J ends lost 6 bases and 4 bases respectively, with 10 bases between them.

The chain is built from TRBV5-1 and TRBJ1-2; possibly TRBD1 for D (5 bases). The ends were cut back, 4 bases at V and 1 base at J, with 14 bases in the middle. Germline lookup yields CDR1 SGHRS and CDR2 YFSETQ. This CDR3 has 15 amino acids. This CDR3 is CASSPDPQGNYGYTF. In DNA form, the CDR3 reads TGCGCCAGCAGCCCTGACCCCCAGGGTAACTATGGCTACACCTTC.

The rearrangement links TRBV15 to TRBJ2-2; no reliable D call. This CDR3 comprises 16 residues. Germline V gene data show CDR1 as LNHNV and CDR2 as YYDKDF (reference sequence). V was trimmed by 3 bases and J by 0 bases, leaving 11 bases between them. The CDR3 loop is CATSRLRQTNTGELFF. In DNA form, the CDR3 reads TGTGCCACCAGCAGGTTGCGGCAGACGAACACCGGGGAGCTGTTTTTT. The variable domain in full, with the rest retrieved from reference TRBV15 and TRBJ2-2, is DAMVIQNPRYQVTQFGKPVTLSCSQTLNHNVMYWYQQKSSQAPKLLFHYYDKDFNNEADTPDNFQSRRPNTSFCFLDIRSPGLGDTAMYLCATSRLRQTNTGELFFGEGSRLTVL.

DNA of the CDR3: TGTGCCAGCAATCCGGGACAGGGTTCTCTTTCACCCCTCCACTTT. Its protein is CASNPGQGSLSPLHF. The rearrangement joins TRBV27 to TRBJ1-6; 9 bases align to TRBD1. V shed 7 bases, J shed 9 bases, and the junction held 10 bases outside the gene matches. In germline, CDR1 is MNHEY, CDR2 SMNVEV (reference sequence). CDR3 size: 15 residues.

This clone was recorded once. The rearrangement uses TRBV6-6 and TRBJ2-7, with TRBD1 as a possible D gene (5 bases). The CDR3 extends over 13 amino acids. Germline assignment: CDR1 MNHNY and CDR2 SVGAGI (reference sequence). V shed 2 bases and J shed 1 base, with 6 bases lying between them. CDR3 coding DNA: TGTGCCAGCAGTTACGACAGATCCTACGAGCAGTACGTC. Encoded protein: CASSYDRSYEQYV.

The chain joins TRBV7-9 to TRBJ1-2; tentative D call: TRBD1 (6 bases). The CDR3 spans 11 residues. V lost 5 bases, J lost 8 bases, and 9 bases lay in between. Germline V CDR1 and CDR2: SEHNR, FQNEAQ (reference sequence). The CDR3 DNA is TGTGCCAGCAGCCAGGACAGAGGCTACACCTTC. Its protein is CASSQDRGYTF.

The chain has TRBV27 and TRBJ1-5; D gene ambiguous. CDR3 size: 16 residues. Germline CDR1 reads MNHEY; CDR2 reads SMNVEV (reference sequence). Trimming stripped 7 bases from V and 5 bases from J, with 21 bases between. The CDR3, as DNA: TGTGCCAGCACCCTCCGGGGTGGGGTGGCGGATCAGCCCCAGCATTTT. Translation gives CASTLRGGVADQPQHF.

The chain couples TRBV24-1 to TRBJ2-7; D is unresolved. Between the trimmed V and J ends, which lost 4 bases and 3 bases, there was a span of 6 bases. This CDR3 has 12 residues. In germline, CDR1 is KGHDR, CDR2 SFDVKD. In DNA form, the CDR3 reads TGTGCCACCAGTGAGTTCCACTACGAGCAGTACGTC. Its translation: CATSEFHYEQYV.

This clone was counted once. The J gene is TRBJ2-1, the V gene TRBV14, with 7 bases matching TRBD2. The V and J ends lost 1 base and 7 bases, in that order; junction bases with no gene match: 7. The CDR3 length is 15 residues. The germline V gene has CDR1 SGHDN and CDR2 FVKESK. The CDR3 loop reads CASSQGGGPGNEQFF. As DNA, the CDR3 is TGTGCCAGCAGCCAAGGGGGAGGGCCGGGGAATGAGCAGTTCTTC.

The chain is built from TRBV28 and TRBJ2-5; D remains ambiguous. This CDR3 has 13 amino acids. CDR1 MDHEN and CDR2 SYDVKM come from the germline V gene. Deletions cut 5 bases from V and 4 bases from J, with 11 bases between. CDR3 sequence reads: CASSTRLLETQYF. CDR3 nucleotide sequence: TGTGCCAGCAGTACTCGCCTCTTAGAGACCCAGTACTTC.

The chain is built from TRBV11-1 and TRBJ2-3; 11 bases align to TRBD2. The germline V gene encodes CDR1 SGHAT and CDR2 FQDESV (reference sequence). Trimming cost V 5 bases and J 5 bases; bases outside gene matches: 6. This CDR3 region has 15 residues. CDR3 sequence reads: CASSPELAGGDTQYF. The DNA for the CDR3 is TGTGCCAGCAGCCCAGAGCTAGCGGGGGGAGATACGCAGTATTTT.

In DNA, the CDR3 is TGTGCCAGTAAGGACAGGATCGGCACCGGGGAGCTGTTTTTT. It translates to CASKDRIGTGELFF. The rearrangement uses TRBV19 and TRBJ2-2; the match to TRBD1 covers 7 bases. The V segment lost 7 bases and the J segment 4 bases; nucleotides outside the gene matches: 6. Germline assignment: CDR1 LNHDA and CDR2 SQIVND (reference sequence). There are 14 residues in the CDR3.